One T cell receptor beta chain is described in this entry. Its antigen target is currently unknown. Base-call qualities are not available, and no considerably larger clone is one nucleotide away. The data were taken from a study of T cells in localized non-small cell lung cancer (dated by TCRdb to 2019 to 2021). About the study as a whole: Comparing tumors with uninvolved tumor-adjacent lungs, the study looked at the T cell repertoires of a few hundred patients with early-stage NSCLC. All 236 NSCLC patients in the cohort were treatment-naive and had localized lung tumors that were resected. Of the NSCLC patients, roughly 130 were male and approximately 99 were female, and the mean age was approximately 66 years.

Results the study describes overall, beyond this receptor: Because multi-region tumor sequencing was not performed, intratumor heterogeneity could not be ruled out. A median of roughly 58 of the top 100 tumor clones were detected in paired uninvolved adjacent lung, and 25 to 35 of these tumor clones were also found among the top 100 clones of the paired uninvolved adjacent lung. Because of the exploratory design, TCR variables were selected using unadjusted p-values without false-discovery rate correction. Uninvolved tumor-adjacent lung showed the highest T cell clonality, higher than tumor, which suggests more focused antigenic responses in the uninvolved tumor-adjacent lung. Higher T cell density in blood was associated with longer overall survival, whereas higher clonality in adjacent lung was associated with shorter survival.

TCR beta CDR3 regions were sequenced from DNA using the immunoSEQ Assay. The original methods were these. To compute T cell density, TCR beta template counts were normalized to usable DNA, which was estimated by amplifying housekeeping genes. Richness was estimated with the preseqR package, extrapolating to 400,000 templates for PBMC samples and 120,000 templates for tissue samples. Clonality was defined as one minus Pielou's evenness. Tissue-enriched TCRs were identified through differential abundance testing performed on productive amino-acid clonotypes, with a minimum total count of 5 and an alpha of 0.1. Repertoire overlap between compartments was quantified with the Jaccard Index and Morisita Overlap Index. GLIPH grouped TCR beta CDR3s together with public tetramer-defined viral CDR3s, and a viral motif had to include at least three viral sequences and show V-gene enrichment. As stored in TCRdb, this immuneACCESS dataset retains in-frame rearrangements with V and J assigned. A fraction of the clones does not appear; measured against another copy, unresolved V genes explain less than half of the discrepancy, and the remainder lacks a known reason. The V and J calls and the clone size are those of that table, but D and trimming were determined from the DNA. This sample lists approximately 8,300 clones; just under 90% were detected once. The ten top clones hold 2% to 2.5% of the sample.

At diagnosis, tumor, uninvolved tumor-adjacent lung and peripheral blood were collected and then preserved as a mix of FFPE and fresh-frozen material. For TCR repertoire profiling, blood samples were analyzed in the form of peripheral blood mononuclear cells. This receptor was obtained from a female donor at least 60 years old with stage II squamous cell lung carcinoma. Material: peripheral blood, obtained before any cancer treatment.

The CDR3 region has the sequence CASSGGGGTVGNEQFF. Read as DNA, the sequence is TGTGCCAGCAGTGGGGGAGGGGGGACAGTCGGCAATGAGCAGTTCTTC. The chain is assembled from TRBV27 and TRBJ2-1, with the D call tentatively TRBD1 or TRBD2, each fitting 7 bases. The V end loses 5 bases and the J end loses 6 bases, and a stretch of 20 bases separates them. Including the terminal cysteine and phenylalanine, the CDR3 comprises 16 residues. Of all the DNA, just the CDR3 is kept, 48 bases in frame from base 1. Based on the germline V gene (reference sequence), the CDR1 and CDR2 sequences are MNHEY and SMNVEV.